These 27 T cell receptor beta chains share one sample of origin, sequenced in a study of T cell changes during pregnancy in multiple sclerosis. TCRdb keeps only in-frame clones here, not all; method: immunoSEQ multiplex PCR. The sample yields about 51,000 clones, 93% seen once. The starting material was peripheral blood, obtained in the second trimester of pregnancy. The receptor source for this set is a female donor with multiple sclerosis, enrolled in a pregnancy study.

The chain combines TRBV14 with TRBJ2-3, with TRBD1 matching 10 bases. Per the germline V gene, CDR1 is SGHDN and CDR2 is FVKESK. The V and J ends lost 9 bases and 8 bases, in that order; junction bases with no gene match: 11. The CDR3 has 14 residues. The CDR3 DNA reads TGTGCCAGTTCGGACCCGGGGGACAGGGGTACGCAGTATTTT. Translation: CASSDPGDRGTQYF.

CDR3 amino acids: CASTPEGAYTEAFF. The CDR3 DNA follows: TGTGCCAGCACCCCCGAGGGCGCGTACACTGAAGCTTTCTTT. V and J are TRBV7-9 and TRBJ1-1; D is ambiguous. Germline V lookup: CDR1 SEHNR, CDR2 FQNEAQ (reference sequence). The CDR3 spans 14 residues. V was clipped by 7 bases and J by 3 bases, with 15 bases between them. Full variable domain (rest looked up from reference TRBV7-9 and TRBJ1-1): DTGVSQNPRHKITKRGQNVTFRCDPISEHNRLYWYRQTLGQGPEFLTYFQNEAQLEKSRLLSDRFSAERPKGSFSTLEIQRTEQGDSAMYLCASTPEGAYTEAFFGQGTRLTVV.

V and J are TRBV7-2 and TRBJ2-1, with TRBD1 matching over 8 bases. This CDR3 has 16 amino acids. The germline V gene encodes CDR1 SGHTA and CDR2 FQGNSA. J gave up 3 bases and V 1 base, and 5 bases lay outside the gene matches. The chain's CDR3 is CASSLELGQGYNEQFF. The CDR3 nucleotides are TGTGCCAGCAGCTTAGAGTTAGGACAGGGCTACAATGAGCAGTTCTTC.

The gene calls are TRBV12-1 and TRBJ1-2; TRBD1 is taken as the D call from the table, unchecked against the DNA. TRBV12-1 is described as a pseudogene. CDR3 length: 17 amino acids. CDR3 amino acids: CASSLMGKGIGNYGYTF. The CDR3 DNA reads TGTGCCAGCAGCTTAATGGGAAAGGGGATTGGTAACTATGGCTACACCTTC.

This clone came up once. The chain recombines TRBV18 with TRBJ2-2, with a possible D match to TRBD1 (5 bases). V was pared by 3 bases and J by 4 bases, with 6 bases between. From germline, CDR1 is KGHSH and CDR2 LQKENI. This CDR3 comprises 13 residues. The DNA for the CDR3 is TGTGCCAGCTCACCCGACAGCACCGGGGAGCTGTTTTTT. Residues: CASSPDSTGELFF. Filled out from reference TRBV18 and TRBJ2-2, the complete variable domain reads NAGVMQNPRHLVRRRGQEARLRCSPMKGHSHVYWYRQLPEEGLKFMVYLQKENIIDESGMPKERFSAEFPKEGPSILRIQQVVRGDSAAYFCASSPDSTGELFFGEGSRLTVL.

With respect to this clone: Other DNA sequences in the sample encode the same CDR3. This chain links TRBV27 with TRBJ2-6; D unclear. V lost 0 bases to trimming and J lost 0 bases, with 3 bases between them. The CDR3 totals 15 residues. CDR1 is MNHEY, CDR2 SMNVEV, per germline (reference sequence). The CDR3 protein is CASSLSASGANVLTF. In nucleotides, the CDR3 is TGTGCCAGCAGTTTATCGGCCTCTGGGGCCAACGTCCTGACTTTC.

The gene calls are TRBV11-2 and TRBJ2-5; TRBD2 matches at 13 bases. Germline CDR1 is SGHAT and CDR2 is FQNNGV. J lost 3 bases, V lost 1 base, and 8 bases had no gene match. This CDR3 has 18 amino acids. CDR3 loop: CASSLGRGGTSGEETQYF. The DNA for the CDR3 is TGTGCCAGCAGCTTAGGGAGGGGCGGGACTAGCGGGGAAGAGACCCAGTACTTC.

This clone appeared a single time. The gene calls are TRBV25-1 and TRBJ1-6, with D tentatively TRBD1 (5 bases). CDR1 and CDR2 from the germline V gene are MGHDK and SYGVNS. V was pared by 1 base and J by 15 bases, with 16 bases between. This CDR3 comprises 14 residues. The CDR3 region has the DNA TGTGCCAGCAGTGAATTCGGAGGGGATGTAATCCTCCACTTT. Its protein is CASSEFGGDVILHF.

The chain links TRBV6-5 to TRBJ2-1, with D unresolved. The CDR3 is 13 amino acids. Trimming pared 7 bases from V and 3 bases from J, leaving 10 bases between. In germline, CDR1 is MNHEY, CDR2 SVGAGI. DNA of the CDR3: TGTGCCAGCACCGGAGACGGCTACAATGAGCAGTTCTTC. Protein product: CASTGDGYNEQFF.

The chain combines TRBV9 with TRBJ1-4; the match to TRBD1 covers 8 bases. CDR1 SGDLS and CDR2 YYNGEE come from the germline V gene. The CDR3 runs to 18 residues. V trimming: 4 bases; J trimming: 7 bases; junction bases outside the gene matches: 18. In DNA form, the CDR3 reads TGTGCCAGCAGCTTCAATCCGGGACAGGACCCTCGGGGTGAAAAACTGTTTTTT. This translates into CASSFNPGQDPRGEKLFF.

The chain links TRBV7-9 to TRBJ2-6, with 8 bases fitting TRBD2. Germline V gene sequence: CDR1 SEHNR, CDR2 FQNEAQ (reference sequence). V was pared by 3 bases and J by 2 bases, with 3 bases of the junction left unmatched. The length of the CDR3 is 16 residues. DNA of the CDR3: TGTGCCAGCAGCTTGGGCGGGGGGACTGGGGCCAACGTCCTGACTTTC. Protein product: CASSLGGGTGANVLTF.

This chain uses TRBV6-1 with TRBJ1-4; D is perhaps TRBD1 (6 bases). The V gene's germline CDR1 is MNHNS and CDR2 SASEGT. Deletions cut 7 bases from V and 4 bases from J, with 7 bases between. CDR3 length: 12 amino acids. CDR3 nucleotide sequence: TGTGCCAGCAACAGGGTTAATGAAAAACTGTTTTTT. The encoded protein is CASNRVNEKLFF.

The chain employs TRBV10-3 and TRBJ2-7; no definite D call. The CDR3 has 13 residues. Germline loops: CDR1 ENHRY, CDR2 SYGVKD. The V end was cut by 2 bases, the J end by 2 bases, with 7 bases between. CDR3 sequence (DNA): TGTGCCATCAGTGAGACTGGTACCTACGAGCAGTACTTC. Its protein product is CAISETGTYEQYF.

This clone came up a few times. The chain couples TRBV30 to TRBJ1-1, with D perhaps matching TRBD1 (5 bases). Germline values: CDR1 GTSNPN, CDR2 SVGIG (reference sequence). This CDR3 is built from 13 residues. The V and J ends lost 0 bases and 8 bases respectively, with 13 bases between them. The CDR3 spells CAWSVIGEGEAFF. The CDR3 region has the DNA TGTGCCTGGAGTGTAATAGGGGAGGGCGAAGCTTTCTTT.

Written as DNA, the CDR3 is TGCGCCAGCAGCCAAGATGGCAGGGGGAATACTAATGAAAAACTGTTTTTT. It is translated as CASSQDGRGNTNEKLFF. The chain uses TRBV4-3 and TRBJ1-4, with 7 bases identical to TRBD1. This CDR3 has 17 residues. Germline CDR1 is LGHNA and CDR2 is YSLEER. V was clipped by 0 bases and J by 2 bases; unmatched bases: 6.

V and J are TRBV5-1 and TRBJ1-1, with 7 bases that match TRBD1. V gave up 5 bases and J gave up 1 base; unmatched junction bases: 5. The CDR3 is 14 amino acids. CDR1 and CDR2 (germline): SGHRS, YFSETQ. CDR3 bases: TGCGCCAGCAGGAGGCCAGGGGGGAACACTGAAGCTTTCTTT. Amino acids: CASRRPGGNTEAFF.

The chain couples TRBV9 to TRBJ2-3; TRBD2 matches at 8 bases. With V trimmed by 2 bases and J by 2 bases, 7 bases remained unmatched. This CDR3 comprises 16 residues. Per germline, CDR1 SGDLS and CDR2 YYNGEE. The CDR3 DNA is TGTGCCAGCAGCGTTGGGATAGCGGGGCCCACAGATACGCAGTATTTT. The encoded protein is CASSVGIAGPTDTQYF.

The genes are TRBV15 and TRBJ1-4; TRBD1 might be the D (6 bases). The CDR3 covers 16 residues. V shed 5 bases and J shed 8 bases, with 21 bases lying between them. The germline V gene encodes CDR1 LNHNV and CDR2 YYDKDF (reference sequence). The CDR3 coding sequence is TGTGCCACCAGCCGTCGCGCGGGGGGCCGGAGGGAAAAACTGTTTTTT. It yields the protein CATSRRAGGRREKLFF.

The rearrangement joins TRBV29-1 to TRBJ2-5; D not certain. CDR1 and CDR2 from the germline V gene are SQVTM and ANQGSEA. Between the trimmed V and J ends, which lost 7 bases and 5 bases, there was a span of 8 bases. The CDR3 contains 10 residues. The chain's CDR3 is CSASEETQYF. For the CDR3, the DNA is TGCAGCGCCTCGGAGGAGACCCAGTACTTC.

This clone has only one observation. The V call is TRBV5-1, the J call TRBJ2-1; TRBD1 aligns across 9 bases. Trimming removed 0 bases from V and 3 bases from J; junction bases left unmatched: 4. The CDR3 has 16 amino acids. Germline assignment: CDR1 SGHRS and CDR2 YFSETQ. CDR3 nucleotide sequence: TGCGCCAGCAGCTTGGGTACAGGGGGCCTCTACAATGAGCAGTTCTTC. Its protein product is CASSLGTGGLYNEQFF. The complete variable domain, with remaining parts taken from reference TRBV5-1 and TRBJ2-1, reads KAGVTQTPRYLIKTRGQQVTLSCSPISGHRSVSWYQQTPGQGLQFLFEYFSETQRNKGNFPGRFSGRQFSNSRSEMNVSTLELGDSALYLCASSLGTGGLYNEQFFGPGTRLTVL.

The chain couples TRBV7-8 to TRBJ1-2, with D hard to call. V was pared by 5 bases and J by 8 bases, with 24 bases between. CDR3 length: 16 amino acids. The V gene's germline CDR1 is SGHVS and CDR2 FQNEAQ. The CDR3: CASSPWRAAAAEGYTF. The CDR3 DNA follows: TGTGCCAGCAGCCCGTGGCGGGCAGCTGCAGCGGAAGGCTACACCTTC.

This chain links TRBV5-4 with TRBJ2-7; 7 bases agree with TRBD1. Germline V gene sequence: CDR1 SGHNT, CDR2 YYREEE (reference sequence). There are 15 residues in the CDR3. V trimming: 0 bases; J trimming: 0 bases; junction bases outside the gene matches: 3. The CDR3 is CASSLGAGGSYEQYF. CDR3 sequence (DNA): TGTGCCAGCAGCTTGGGGGCAGGGGGCTCCTACGAGCAGTACTTC.

The chain joins TRBV7-2 to TRBJ1-1, with a weak D call TRBD1 (5 bases). Trimming removed 2 bases at V and 1 base at J, with 8 bases between. The CDR3 has 14 amino acids. CDR1 and CDR2 (germline): SGHTA, FQGNSA. CDR3 sequence reads: CASSLQGTNTEAFF. DNA of the CDR3: TGTGCCAGCAGCTTACAGGGAACGAACACTGAAGCTTTCTTT.

The genes are TRBV28 and TRBJ1-2; D ambiguous. Looked up from germline, CDR1 is MDHEN and CDR2 is SYDVKM. V was trimmed by 5 bases and J by 0 bases, leaving 4 bases between them. This CDR3 spans 12 amino acids. For the CDR3, the DNA is TGTGCCAGCAGTCCGTCTAACTATGGCTACACCTTC. As protein: CASSPSNYGYTF.

The V gene is TRBV19, the J gene TRBJ2-7; 8 positions agree with TRBD1. CDR3 size: 15 residues. Per the germline V gene, CDR1 is LNHDA and CDR2 is SQIVND (reference sequence). The V segment lost 5 bases and the J segment 1 base; nucleotides outside the gene matches: 7. In DNA form, the CDR3 reads TGTGCCAGTAGTTTTATGGGGACAGGATCCTACGAGCAGTACTTC. Protein: CASSFMGTGSYEQYF.

The rearrangement joins TRBV9 to TRBJ2-1; TRBD1 might be the D (6 bases). Trimming removed 1 base at V and 0 bases at J, with 11 bases between. Germline V lookup: CDR1 SGDLS, CDR2 YYNGEE. This CDR3 spans 16 amino acids. CDR3 DNA: TGTGCCAGCAGCGTATGGTGGACAGACTCCTACAATGAGCAGTTCTTC. It is translated as CASSVWWTDSYNEQFF. The complete variable domain, with remaining parts taken from reference TRBV9 and TRBJ2-1, reads DSGVTQTPKHLITATGQRVTLRCSPRSGDLSVYWYQQSLDQGLQFLIQYYNGEERAKGNILERFSAQQFPDLHSELNLSSLELGDSALYFCASSVWWTDSYNEQFFGPGTRLTVL.

This clone was seen a single time. The rearrangement joins TRBV28 to TRBJ1-2, with 11 bases matching TRBD1. This CDR3 contains 14 residues. The ends lost 4 bases at V and 6 bases at J; junction bases unmatched: 4. Germline V gene sequence: CDR1 MDHEN, CDR2 SYDVKM. DNA for the CDR3: TGTGCCAGCAGTTCACAGGGACAGGGGGATGGCTACACCTTC. It encodes CASSSQGQGDGYTF.